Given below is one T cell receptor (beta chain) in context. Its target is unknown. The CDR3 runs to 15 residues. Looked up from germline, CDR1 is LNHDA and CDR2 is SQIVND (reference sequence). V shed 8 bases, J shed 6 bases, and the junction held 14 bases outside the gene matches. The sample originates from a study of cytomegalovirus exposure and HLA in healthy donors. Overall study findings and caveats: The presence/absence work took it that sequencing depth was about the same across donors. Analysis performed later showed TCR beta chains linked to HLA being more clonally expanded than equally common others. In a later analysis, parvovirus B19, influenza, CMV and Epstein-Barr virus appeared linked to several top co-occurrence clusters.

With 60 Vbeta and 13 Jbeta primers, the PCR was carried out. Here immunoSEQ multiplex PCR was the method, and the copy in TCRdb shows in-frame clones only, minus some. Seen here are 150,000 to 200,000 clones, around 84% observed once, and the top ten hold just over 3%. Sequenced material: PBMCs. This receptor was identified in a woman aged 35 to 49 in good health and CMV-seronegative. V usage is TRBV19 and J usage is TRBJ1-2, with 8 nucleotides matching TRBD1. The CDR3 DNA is TGTGCCAGTCGTAAAGTTCCGGGACAGGCTCATGGCTACACCTTC. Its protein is CASRKVPGQAHGYTF.